A single sample is the source of the 6 T cell receptor beta chains below, sequenced in a study of cytomegalovirus exposure and HLA in healthy donors. Researchers ran the PCR with 60 Vbeta and 13 Jbeta primers. The method was immunoSEQ multiplex PCR; TCRdb's version includes in-frame clones alone and lacks a portion of them. The sample contains about 160,000 clones, around 80% of which appear only once. The sequencing sample was made of PBMCs. These receptors were obtained from a man in his forties or fifties in good health and CMV-seropositive.

V usage is TRBV4-2 and J usage is TRBJ1-5; 7 bases are a match to TRBD1. V lost 2 bases and J lost 8; bases outside the gene matches: 9. CDR1 is LGHNA, CDR2 YNFKEQ, per germline. The CDR3 is 15 residues long. The CDR3, as DNA: TGTGCCAGCAGCCAACTCGACAGGGACGGGGAGCCCCAGCATTTT. Amino acid sequence: CASSQLDRDGEPQHF.

This clone occurred once. This chain connects TRBV15 to TRBJ2-1; 12 nucleotides line up with TRBD2. The CDR3 contains 15 residues. Germline loops: CDR1 LNHNV, CDR2 YYDKDF (reference sequence). V lost 4 bases to trimming and J lost 6 bases; unmatched junction nucleotides: 4. CDR3 in DNA: TGTGCCACCAGCAAGGGGACTAGCGGGCGCAATGAGCAGTTCTTC. Its translation is CATSKGTSGRNEQFF.

The V and J genes are TRBV5-1 and TRBJ2-7, with D perhaps matching TRBD1 (6 bases). V was cut by 5 bases and J by 3 bases, with 15 bases left in between. Per germline, CDR1 SGHRS and CDR2 YFSETQ. The CDR3 is made up of 14 amino acids. DNA for the CDR3: TGCGCCAGCAGTTGGGACAACAACAACTACGAGCAGTACTTC. Its protein product is CASSWDNNNYEQYF.

V gene TRBV9 combines with J gene TRBJ2-5, with 9 bases matching TRBD1. Germline loops: CDR1 SGDLS, CDR2 YYNGEE. The CDR3 is made up of 16 amino acids. Trimming cost V 0 bases and J 5 bases; bases outside gene matches: 8. DNA of the CDR3: TGTGCCAGCAGCGTAGGGGGACAGGGTTTTGGGGAGACCCAGTACTTC. Its protein product is CASSVGGQGFGETQYF.

The chain uses TRBV5-4 and TRBJ1-4; D uncertain. Between the trimmed V and J ends, which lost 2 bases and 4 bases, there was a span of 12 bases. Germline assignment: CDR1 SGHNT and CDR2 YYREEE (reference sequence). The CDR3 spans 15 residues. CDR3 sequence reads: CASSFDGNRNEKLFF. The CDR3 DNA reads TGTGCCAGCAGCTTTGACGGGAACCGTAATGAAAAACTGTTTTTT. The full variable domain, completed using reference TRBV5-4 and TRBJ1-4, is ETGVTQSPTHLIKTRGQQVTLRCSSQSGHNTVSWYQQALGQGPQFIFQYYREEENGRGNFPPRFSGLQFPNYSSELNVNALELDDSALYLCASSFDGNRNEKLFFGSGTQLSVL.

The count of this clone is one. The chain employs TRBV6-1 and TRBJ2-1; tentatively, D is TRBD1 (5 bases). V lost 6 bases and J lost 5, with 17 bases in between. Germline V gene lookup returns CDR1 MNHNS and CDR2 SASEGT. This CDR3 region has 15 residues. The CDR3 DNA is TGTGCCAGCAGGGGGCGCGGCGTCCTCCACAATGAGCAGTTCTTC. It is translated as CASRGRGVLHNEQFF.